This TCR beta chain was identified during a study of T cell repertoires in cytomegalovirus infection. This clonotype was counted only a few times. TCRdb re-called the reads through MiXCR, storing one row per CDR3 protein. Among hundreds of thousands of distinct CDR3 sequences listed, 35% to 40% were seen once. The sequence was obtained from a human donor in good health (CMV status not recorded). Some clones in this sample may be carry-over from other donors' samples. The sample was PBMCs.

The CDR3 protein is CASSLGGTAIVTNGYTF. CDR3 nucleotide sequence: TGTGCCAGCAGCTTAGGTGGGACAGCAATAGTAACTAATGGCTACACCTTC. The chain combines TRBV7-9 with TRBJ1-2; 7 bases match TRBD1. The V gene end was trimmed by 1 base and the J gene end by 6 bases; junction bases not matched to a gene: 14. The CDR3 length is 17 residues. The germline V gene has CDR1 SEHNR and CDR2 FQNEAQ (reference sequence).